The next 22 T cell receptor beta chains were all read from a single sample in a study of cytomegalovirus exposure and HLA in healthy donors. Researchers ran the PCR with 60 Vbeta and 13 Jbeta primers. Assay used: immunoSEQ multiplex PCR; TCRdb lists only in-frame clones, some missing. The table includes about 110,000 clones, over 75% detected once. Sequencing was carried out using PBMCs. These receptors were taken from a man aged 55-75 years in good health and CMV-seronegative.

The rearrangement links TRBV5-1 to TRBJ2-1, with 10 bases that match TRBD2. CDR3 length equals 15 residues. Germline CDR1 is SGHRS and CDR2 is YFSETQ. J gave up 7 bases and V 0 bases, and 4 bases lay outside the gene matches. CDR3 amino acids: CASSLGSGGSNEQFF. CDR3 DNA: TGCGCCAGCAGCTTGGGTAGCGGGGGGTCAAATGAGCAGTTCTTC.

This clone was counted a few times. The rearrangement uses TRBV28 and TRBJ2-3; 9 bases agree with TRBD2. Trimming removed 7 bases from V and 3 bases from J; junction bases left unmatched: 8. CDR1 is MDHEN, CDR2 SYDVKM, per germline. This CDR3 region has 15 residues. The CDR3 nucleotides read TGTGCCAGCACCCTTTGGCGGGGGGGAACAGATACGCAGTATTTT. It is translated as CASTLWRGGTDTQYF.

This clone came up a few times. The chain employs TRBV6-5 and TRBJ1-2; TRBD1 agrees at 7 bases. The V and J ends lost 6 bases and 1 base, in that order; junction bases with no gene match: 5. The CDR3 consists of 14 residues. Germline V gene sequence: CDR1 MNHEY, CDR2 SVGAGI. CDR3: CASRRTGDNYGYTF. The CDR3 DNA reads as TGTGCCAGCAGACGTACAGGGGATAACTATGGCTACACCTTC.

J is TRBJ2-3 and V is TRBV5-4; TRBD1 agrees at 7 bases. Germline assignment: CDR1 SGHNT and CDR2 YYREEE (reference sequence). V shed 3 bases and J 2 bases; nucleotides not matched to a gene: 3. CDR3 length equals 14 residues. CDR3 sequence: CASSWDSFTDTQYF. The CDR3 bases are TGTGCCAGCAGCTGGGACAGCTTCACAGATACGCAGTATTTT.

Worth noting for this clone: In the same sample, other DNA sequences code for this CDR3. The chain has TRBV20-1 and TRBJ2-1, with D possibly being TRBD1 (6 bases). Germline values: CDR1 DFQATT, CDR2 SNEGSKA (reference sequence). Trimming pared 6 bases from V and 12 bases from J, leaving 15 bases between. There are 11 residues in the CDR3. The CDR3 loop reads CSARTGFRQFF. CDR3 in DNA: TGCAGTGCAAGAACAGGGTTTAGGCAGTTCTTC.

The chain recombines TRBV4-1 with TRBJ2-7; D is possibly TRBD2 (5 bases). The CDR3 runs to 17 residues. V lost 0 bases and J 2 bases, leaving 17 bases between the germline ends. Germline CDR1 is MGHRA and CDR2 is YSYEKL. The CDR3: CASSQDSLRGPTYEQYF. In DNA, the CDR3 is TGCGCCAGCAGCCAAGATAGTCTTCGGGGTCCTACCTACGAGCAGTACTTC.

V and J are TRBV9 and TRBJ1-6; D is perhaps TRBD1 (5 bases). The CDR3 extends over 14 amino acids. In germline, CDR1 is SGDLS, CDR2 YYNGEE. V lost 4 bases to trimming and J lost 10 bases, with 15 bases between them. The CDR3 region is CASSPLDNDSPLHF. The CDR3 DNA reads TGTGCCAGCAGCCCTCTGGACAATGACTCACCCCTCCACTTT.

The CDR3 reads CASSDSISGANVLTF. The CDR3 region has the DNA TGTGCCAGCAGTGACTCCATCTCTGGGGCCAACGTCCTGACTTTC. This sequence joins TRBV6-4 and TRBJ2-6; no firm D call. Deletions cut 0 bases from V and 0 bases from J, with 3 bases between. CDR1 and CDR2 from the germline V gene are MRHNA and SNTAGT. This CDR3 has 15 amino acids.

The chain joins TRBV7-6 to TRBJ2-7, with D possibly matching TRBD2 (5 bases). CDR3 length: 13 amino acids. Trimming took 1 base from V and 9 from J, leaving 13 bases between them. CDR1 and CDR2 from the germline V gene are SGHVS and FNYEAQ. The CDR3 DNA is TGTGCCAGCAGCTTAGGGACTGAGGACCGGCAGTACTTC. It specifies CASSLGTEDRQYF.

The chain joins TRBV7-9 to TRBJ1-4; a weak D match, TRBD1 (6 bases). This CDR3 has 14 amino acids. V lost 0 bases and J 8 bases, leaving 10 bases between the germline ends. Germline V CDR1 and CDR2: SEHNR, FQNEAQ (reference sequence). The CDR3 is CASSLAQGGEKLFF. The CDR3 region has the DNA TGTGCCAGCAGCTTAGCACAGGGTGGCGAAAAACTGTTTTTT.

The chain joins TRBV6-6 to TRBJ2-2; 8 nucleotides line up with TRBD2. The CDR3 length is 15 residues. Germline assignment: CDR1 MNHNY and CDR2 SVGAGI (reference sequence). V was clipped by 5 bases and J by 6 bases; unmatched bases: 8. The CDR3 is CASSVVPAGAGELFF. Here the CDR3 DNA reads TGTGCCAGCAGTGTGGTGCCAGCGGGGGCCGGGGAGCTGTTTTTT.

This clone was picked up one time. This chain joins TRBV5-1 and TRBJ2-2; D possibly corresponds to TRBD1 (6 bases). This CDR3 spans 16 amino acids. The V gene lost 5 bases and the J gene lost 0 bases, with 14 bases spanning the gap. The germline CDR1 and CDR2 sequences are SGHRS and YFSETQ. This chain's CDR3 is CASRPDRPSNTGELFF. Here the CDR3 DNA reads TGCGCCAGCAGGCCAGACAGGCCCTCGAACACCGGGGAGCTGTTTTTT.

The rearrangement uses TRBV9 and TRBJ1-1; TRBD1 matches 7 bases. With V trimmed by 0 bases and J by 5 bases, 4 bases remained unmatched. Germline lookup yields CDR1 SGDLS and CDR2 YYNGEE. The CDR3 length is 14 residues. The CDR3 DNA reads TGTGCCAGCAGCGTAGCAGGGGGAAGGACTGAAGCTTTCTTT. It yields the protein CASSVAGGRTEAFF.

CDR3 protein: CASSLVAGPSSYEQYF. The DNA for the CDR3 is TGCGCCAGCAGCTTGGTCGCGGGGCCGTCCTCCTACGAGCAGTACTTC. The gene calls are TRBV5-1 and TRBJ2-7; possible D gene TRBD2, 6 bases. Germline V gene data show CDR1 as SGHRS and CDR2 as YFSETQ. The CDR3 has 16 residues. V lost 0 bases to trimming and J lost 0 bases, with 13 bases between them. Variable domain in full (rest from reference TRBV5-1 and TRBJ2-7): KAGVTQTPRYLIKTRGQQVTLSCSPISGHRSVSWYQQTPGQGLQFLFEYFSETQRNKGNFPGRFSGRQFSNSRSEMNVSTLELGDSALYLCASSLVAGPSSYEQYFGPGTRLTVT.

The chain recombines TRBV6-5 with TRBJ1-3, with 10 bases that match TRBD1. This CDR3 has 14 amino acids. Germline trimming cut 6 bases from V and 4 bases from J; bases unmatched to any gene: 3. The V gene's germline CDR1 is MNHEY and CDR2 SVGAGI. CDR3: CASRDRGRGNTIYF. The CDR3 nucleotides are TGTGCCAGCAGAGACAGGGGGCGAGGAAACACCATATATTTT.

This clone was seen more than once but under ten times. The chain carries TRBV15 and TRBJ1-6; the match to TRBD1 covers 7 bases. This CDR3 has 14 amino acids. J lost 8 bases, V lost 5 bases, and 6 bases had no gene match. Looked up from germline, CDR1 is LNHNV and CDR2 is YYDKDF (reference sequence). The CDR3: CATSQTGKDSPLHF. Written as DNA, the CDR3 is TGTGCCACCAGCCAGACAGGGAAGGATTCACCCCTCCACTTT.

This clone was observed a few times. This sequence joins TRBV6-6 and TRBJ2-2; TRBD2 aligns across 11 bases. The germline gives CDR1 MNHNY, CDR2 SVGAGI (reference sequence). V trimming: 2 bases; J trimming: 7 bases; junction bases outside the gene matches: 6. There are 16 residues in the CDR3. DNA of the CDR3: TGTGCCAGCAGTTACGGTAGCGGGGGGGCTGGCGGGGAGCTGTTTTTT. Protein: CASSYGSGGAGGELFF.

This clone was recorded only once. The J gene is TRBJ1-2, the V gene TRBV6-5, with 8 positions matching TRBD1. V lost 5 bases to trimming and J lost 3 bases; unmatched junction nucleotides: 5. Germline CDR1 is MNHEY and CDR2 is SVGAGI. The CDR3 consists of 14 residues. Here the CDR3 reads CASSPGDRYYGYTF. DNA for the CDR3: TGTGCCAGCAGTCCCGGGGACAGGTACTATGGCTACACCTTC.

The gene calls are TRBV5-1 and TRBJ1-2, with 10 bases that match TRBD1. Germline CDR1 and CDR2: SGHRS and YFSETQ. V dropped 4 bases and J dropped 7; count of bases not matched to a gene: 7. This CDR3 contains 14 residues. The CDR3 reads CASSLRTGGSGYTF. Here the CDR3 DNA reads TGCGCCAGCAGCCTCCGGACAGGGGGTAGTGGCTACACCTTC.

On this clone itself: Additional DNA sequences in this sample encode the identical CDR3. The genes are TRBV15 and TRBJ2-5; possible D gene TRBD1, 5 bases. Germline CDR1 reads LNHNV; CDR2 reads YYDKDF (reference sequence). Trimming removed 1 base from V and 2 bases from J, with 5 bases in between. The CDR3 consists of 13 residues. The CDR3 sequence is CATSRGQQETQYF. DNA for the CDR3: TGTGCCACCAGCAGAGGACAGCAAGAGACCCAGTACTTC.

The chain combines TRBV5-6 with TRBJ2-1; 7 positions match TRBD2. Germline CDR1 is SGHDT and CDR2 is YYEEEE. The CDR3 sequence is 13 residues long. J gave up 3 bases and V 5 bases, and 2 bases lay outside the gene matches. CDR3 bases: TGTGCCAGCAGGGGGGGGTTCTACAATGAGCAGTTCTTC. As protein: CASRGGFYNEQFF.

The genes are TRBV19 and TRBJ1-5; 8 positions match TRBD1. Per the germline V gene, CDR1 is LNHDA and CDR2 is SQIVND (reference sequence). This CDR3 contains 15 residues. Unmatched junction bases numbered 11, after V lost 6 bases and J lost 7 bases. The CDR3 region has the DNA TGTGCCAGTAGCCCCCTTGGACAGGGAAGACAGCCCCAGCATTTT. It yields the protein CASSPLGQGRQPQHF.